This is a list of T cell receptor beta chains from one sample in a study of cytomegalovirus exposure and HLA in healthy donors. Repertoires were generated with immunoSEQ multiplex PCR, while TCRdb's copy carries only in-frame clones and drops some. Of 200,000 or so clones in the sample, approximately 80% were seen once. The sequenced sample was PBMCs. The receptors stem from a girl aged 2 to 10 in good health and CMV-seronegative. CDR3s leave out the opening cysteine and the closing phenylalanine or tryptophan. The order of the fields is V gene, J gene, CDR3 protein.

V: TRBV5-1; J: TRBJ1-1; CDR3: ASSSDSSPEAF
V: TRBV5-1; J: TRBJ1-2; CDR3: ASSLTRTVYGYT
V: TRBV6-6; J: TRBJ1-4; CDR3: ASTRRSGATNEKLF
V: TRBV19; J: TRBJ1-4; CDR3: ASSMGWDSPTNEKLF
V: TRBV7-2; J: TRBJ2-5; CDR3: ASSWTSARDQETQY
V: TRBV2; J: TRBJ2-5; CDR3: ASSAGTVQETQY
V: TRBV27; J: TRBJ2-1; CDR3: ASSYLPGSNEQF
V: TRBV7-5; J: TRBJ1-5; CDR3: VRSQNQTPGRSQPQH
V: TRBV29-1; J: TRBJ1-2; CDR3: SVLGGDYGYT
V: TRBV18; J: TRBJ2-7; CDR3: ASSQLSRGTGKDYEQY
V: TRBV2; J: TRBJ2-1; CDR3: ASSLGTSPPGEQF
V: TRBV5-6; J: TRBJ2-7; CDR3: ASSSTGGQGDLYEQY
V: TRBV6-5; J: TRBJ1-2; CDR3: ASSYNSFYGYT
V: TRBV6-1; J: TRBJ1-1; CDR3: ASIGGVRNTEAF
V: TRBV27; J: TRBJ2-7; CDR3: ASSSLAGAYEQY
V: TRBV20-1; J: TRBJ2-7; CDR3: SASSGEQY
V: TRBV5-1; J: TRBJ1-1; CDR3: ASSLGQGGTEAF
V: TRBV6-5; J: TRBJ1-1; CDR3: ASSPGQLLEAF
V: TRBV4-1; J: TRBJ2-1; CDR3: ASSQALRGNEQF
V: TRBV25-1; J: TRBJ2-1; CDR3: ASSFSANEQF
V: TRBV4-2; J: TRBJ2-2; CDR3: ASSQDRLAGVATGELF
V: TRBV27; J: TRBJ2-3; CDR3: ASSRLLTGVGTDTQY
V: TRBV7-9; J: TRBJ2-7; CDR3: ASSLGRDSTEQY
V: TRBV7-2; J: TRBJ2-5; CDR3: ASSSLAGGIGETQY
V: TRBV30; J: TRBJ1-1; CDR3: AWTPLNTEAF
V: TRBV19; J: TRBJ2-5; CDR3: ASTKAGGPETQY
V: TRBV6-1; J: TRBJ2-1; CDR3: ASTRLAGDNEQF
V: TRBV5-1; J: TRBJ2-3; CDR3: ASSLVERGVTDTQY
V: TRBV27; J: TRBJ2-7; CDR3: ASSPSRVSYEQY
V: TRBV9; J: TRBJ2-1; CDR3: ASSPFSFREQF
V: TRBV19; J: TRBJ1-2; CDR3: ASRGTGGYNYGYT
V: TRBV18; J: TRBJ1-4; CDR3: ASSTAGTGNEKLF
V: TRBV29-1; J: TRBJ1-1; CDR3: SVDTANTEAF
V: TRBV4-1; J: TRBJ1-4; CDR3: ASSLAARANEKLF
V: TRBV10-3; J: TRBJ2-6; CDR3: AISESVSGANVLT
V: TRBV30; J: TRBJ1-1; CDR3: AWSPETGYTEAF
V: TRBV6-1; J: TRBJ2-1; CDR3: ASSVEFEQF
V: TRBV7-9; J: TRBJ2-7; CDR3: SSSLAWGRETYEQY
V: TRBV7-6; J: TRBJ1-6; CDR3: ASSLEVLRGRQNNSPLH